These T cell receptor beta chains were read from a single sample in a study of shared clonotypes between healthy human individuals. Measured with immunoSEQ multiplex PCR; TCRdb has only the in-frame clones, and not every one. The sample comprises around 690,000 clones, about 90% of which are singletons, and approximately 35% rests with the top ten. The source material was memory CD8+ T cells from PBMCs. These receptor sequences come from a man between 18 and 35 years old in good health. Some clones in this sample may be carry-over from other donors' samples. Each CDR3 is given with its conserved first and last residue. Each record gives: CDR3 DNA, CDR3 protein, D gene, V gene, J gene, clone size. The D gene is left open where the match is weak. Clone sizes are given selectively: once, few, many, or a class where the clone is expanded.

CDR3 DNA: TGTGCCAGCAGCGCGGGACAGGGCGGGTACACTGAAGCTTTCTTT
CDR3 protein: CASSAGQGGYTEAFF
D gene: TRBD1
V gene: TRBV28
J gene: TRBJ1-1
clone size: .

CDR3 DNA: TGTGCCAGCAGCTACCCTAGCGGGAGCGGCGAGCAGTACTTC
CDR3 protein: CASSYPSGSGEQYF
D gene: TRBD2
V gene: TRBV7-9
J gene: TRBJ2-7
clone size: .

CDR3 DNA: TGTGCCAGCAGCGTAGGGGCAGGACCCACTGAAGCTTTCTTT
CDR3 protein: CASSVGAGPTEAFF
D gene: .
V gene: TRBV9
J gene: TRBJ1-1
clone size: few

CDR3 DNA: TGTGCCAGCAGCCAAGGGGTAGGCAAAAACATTCAGTACTTC
CDR3 protein: CASSQGVGKNIQYF
D gene: .
V gene: TRBV4-2
J gene: TRBJ2-4
clone size: .

CDR3 DNA: TGTGCCAGTAGTATTGGGACAGGGGGCAATCAGCCCCAGCATTTT
CDR3 protein: CASSIGTGGNQPQHF
D gene: TRBD1
V gene: TRBV19
J gene: TRBJ1-5
clone size: .

CDR3 DNA: TGTGCCAGCAGCCCATCGGGAGACTACGAGCAGTACTTC
CDR3 protein: CASSPSGDYEQYF
D gene: .
V gene: TRBV7-9
J gene: TRBJ2-7
clone size: .

CDR3 DNA: TGTGCCAGCAGTCCACAGGGTTGGTCCTACAATGAGCAGTTCTTC
CDR3 protein: CASSPQGWSYNEQFF
D gene: .
V gene: TRBV6-5
J gene: TRBJ2-1
clone size: .

CDR3 DNA: TGTGCCAGCAGCCCATTACCCCCATCGGATACGCAGTATTTT
CDR3 protein: CASSPLPPSDTQYF
D gene: .
V gene: TRBV4-2
J gene: TRBJ2-3
clone size: .

CDR3 DNA: TGCAGCGTATTGGGGAGCGCCTACGAGCAGTACTTC
CDR3 protein: CSVLGSAYEQYF
D gene: .
V gene: TRBV29-1
J gene: TRBJ2-7
clone size: .

CDR3 DNA: TGTGCCAGCAGCTTATCGCCGTCAGGGGGGCCGGAGGGCACTGAAGCTTTCTTT
CDR3 protein: CASSLSPSGGPEGTEAFF
D gene: TRBD1
V gene: TRBV7-9
J gene: TRBJ1-1
clone size: .

CDR3 DNA: TGTGCCAGCAGCTTGGGGCAGGGCCCGCAGTTGGGCTACACCTTC
CDR3 protein: CASSLGQGPQLGYTF
D gene: .
V gene: TRBV5-6
J gene: TRBJ1-2
clone size: .

CDR3 DNA: TGTGCCAGCAGCCCCAGACTAGCGGGAGTCTGGGAGCAGTACTTC
CDR3 protein: CASSPRLAGVWEQYF
D gene: TRBD2
V gene: TRBV13
J gene: TRBJ2-7
clone size: .

CDR3 DNA: TGTGCCAGCAGTCCTCGGGCTAGCAATCAGCCCCAGCATTTT
CDR3 protein: CASSPRASNQPQHF
D gene: .
V gene: TRBV27
J gene: TRBJ1-5
clone size: .

CDR3 DNA: TGTGCCAGCAGAGGAAGGGCCTCCTACGAGCAGTACTTC
CDR3 protein: CASRGRASYEQYF
D gene: .
V gene: TRBV7-9
J gene: TRBJ2-7
clone size: .

CDR3 DNA: TGTGCCAGCAGCTTAAGGGTCATAAAGAACACCGGGGAGCTGTTTTTT
CDR3 protein: CASSLRVIKNTGELFF
D gene: .
V gene: TRBV9
J gene: TRBJ2-2
clone size: .

CDR3 DNA: TGTGCCAGCAGCCCGACAGGGGGAGGAGAGACCCAGTACTTC
CDR3 protein: CASSPTGGGETQYF
D gene: TRBD1
V gene: TRBV27
J gene: TRBJ2-5
clone size: .

CDR3 DNA: TGTGCCACCAGCATTAGCGGGAACACCGGGGAGCTGTTTTTT
CDR3 protein: CATSISGNTGELFF
D gene: .
V gene: TRBV15
J gene: TRBJ2-2
clone size: .

CDR3 DNA: TGTGCCAGCAGTTTTGGAAGGAGCACTGAAGCTTTCTTT
CDR3 protein: CASSFGRSTEAFF
D gene: .
V gene: TRBV27
J gene: TRBJ1-1
clone size: .

CDR3 DNA: TGTGCCAGCAGCTCCTGGTCAGAAGCTTTCTTT
CDR3 protein: CASSSWSEAFF
D gene: .
V gene: TRBV11-2
J gene: TRBJ1-1
clone size: .

CDR3 DNA: TGTGCCAGCAGTTTGAGTGGTGGCAGGGTCTATGGCTACACCTTC
CDR3 protein: CASSLSGGRVYGYTF
D gene: .
V gene: TRBV27
J gene: TRBJ1-2
clone size: once

CDR3 DNA: TGTGCCAGCAGCTTAGGGACTAGTAACCCGCAGTTCTTC
CDR3 protein: CASSLGTSNPQFF
D gene: TRBD2
V gene: TRBV7-3
J gene: TRBJ2-1
clone size: once

CDR3 DNA: TGTGCCATCAGTGCTCTTAACACTGAAGCTTTCTTT
CDR3 protein: CAISALNTEAFF
D gene: .
V gene: TRBV10-3
J gene: TRBJ1-1
clone size: few

CDR3 DNA: TGTGCCAGCAGCCAATATAAGATAGGGAAAGAGACCCAGTACTTC
CDR3 protein: CASSQYKIGKETQYF
D gene: .
V gene: TRBV14
J gene: TRBJ2-5
clone size: .

CDR3 DNA: TGTGCCACCCTCGGGGGATACAATGAGCAGTTCTTC
CDR3 protein: CATLGGYNEQFF
D gene: .
V gene: TRBV19
J gene: TRBJ2-1
clone size: .

CDR3 DNA: TGTGCCAGCAGTTTAGGATGGGGGCTGGAAGCTTTCTTT
CDR3 protein: CASSLGWGLEAFF
D gene: .
V gene: TRBV27
J gene: TRBJ1-1
clone size: .

CDR3 DNA: TGTGCCAGCAGTACCGCCCCGGGGGGAGAGACCCAGTACTTC
CDR3 protein: CASSTAPGGETQYF
D gene: TRBD2
V gene: TRBV6-6
J gene: TRBJ2-5
clone size: .

CDR3 DNA: TGTGCCAGCAGCTTAGTAGGTCGGTACCCCCCCAATGAGCAGTTCTTC
CDR3 protein: CASSLVGRYPPNEQFF
D gene: .
V gene: TRBV7-2
J gene: TRBJ2-1
clone size: .

CDR3 DNA: TGCGCCAGCAGTCAACCGACAGACCCTGAAGCTTTCTTT
CDR3 protein: CASSQPTDPEAFF
D gene: .
V gene: TRBV23-1
J gene: TRBJ1-1
clone size: .

CDR3 DNA: TGTGCCAGCAGCTTTTCGGCCCGATTGGATGAGCAGTTCTTC
CDR3 protein: CASSFSARLDEQFF
D gene: .
V gene: TRBV7-9
J gene: TRBJ2-1
clone size: .

CDR3 DNA: TGTGCCACCAGCAGAGATTATCGGATAATCGAGGATTCACCCCTCCACTTT
CDR3 protein: CATSRDYRIIEDSPLHF
D gene: .
V gene: TRBV15
J gene: TRBJ1-6
clone size: once

CDR3 DNA: TGTGCCTGGAGTGTCGGGAATGAGCAGTTCTTC
CDR3 protein: CAWSVGNEQFF
D gene: .
V gene: TRBV30
J gene: TRBJ2-1
clone size: once

CDR3 DNA: TGTGCCAGCAGCCCAAGGGTCAATGAGCAGTTCTTC
CDR3 protein: CASSPRVNEQFF
D gene: .
V gene: TRBV7-8
J gene: TRBJ2-1
clone size: .

CDR3 DNA: TGTGCCAGTAGTACCCAAGAGGAAGGGTGGAATGAGCAGTTCTTC
CDR3 protein: CASSTQEEGWNEQFF
D gene: .
V gene: TRBV19
J gene: TRBJ2-1
clone size: few

CDR3 DNA: TGTGCCAGCAGTCCCTCGTGGAGGGGGGGGGATCAGCCCCAGCATTTT
CDR3 protein: CASSPSWRGGDQPQHF
D gene: .
V gene: TRBV27
J gene: TRBJ1-5
clone size: .

CDR3 DNA: TGTGCCAGCAGCTCGGGCTTGAACACTGAAGCTTTCTTT
CDR3 protein: CASSSGLNTEAFF
D gene: .
V gene: TRBV14
J gene: TRBJ1-1
clone size: .

CDR3 DNA: TGTGCCAGCAGTTTCATATCAGAGAACACTGAAGCTTTCTTT
CDR3 protein: CASSFISENTEAFF
D gene: .
V gene: TRBV28
J gene: TRBJ1-1
clone size: .

CDR3 DNA: TGTGCCAGCAGTTTAATGGGTGGGGGGTCTGAAGCTTTCTTT
CDR3 protein: CASSLMGGGSEAFF
D gene: .
V gene: TRBV27
J gene: TRBJ1-1
clone size: .

CDR3 DNA: TGCAGCGCCGGTCCCTTCGGGACAACGAGCTCCTACAATGAGCAGTTCTTC
CDR3 protein: CSAGPFGTTSSYNEQFF
D gene: .
V gene: TRBV29-1
J gene: TRBJ2-1
clone size: .

CDR3 DNA: TGCGCCAGCAGCTTTACAGGGCGGGACTACGAGCAGTACTTC
CDR3 protein: CASSFTGRDYEQYF
D gene: .
V gene: TRBV5-1
J gene: TRBJ2-7
clone size: .

CDR3 DNA: TGTGCCAGCAGTTTTCAACCTCCGTTCGAGCAGTACTTC
CDR3 protein: CASSFQPPFEQYF
D gene: .
V gene: TRBV27
J gene: TRBJ2-7
clone size: .

CDR3 DNA: TGCGCCAGCAGCCCAGGGGTGGAGTACTACGAGCAGTACTTC
CDR3 protein: CASSPGVEYYEQYF
D gene: .
V gene: TRBV4-3
J gene: TRBJ2-7
clone size: .

CDR3 DNA: TGTGCCAGTACCTCGACCTGGGCTGGTATCAACACTGAAGCTTTCTTT
CDR3 protein: CASTSTWAGINTEAFF
D gene: .
V gene: TRBV19
J gene: TRBJ1-1
clone size: .

CDR3 DNA: TGTGCCAGCAGTTTAGGGCTAGCGGGAAAATGGGCGCAGTTCTTC
CDR3 protein: CASSLGLAGKWAQFF
D gene: TRBD2
V gene: TRBV27
J gene: TRBJ2-1
clone size: .

CDR3 DNA: TGTGCCAGCAGAAAGGGGCGGGACTTCGGTGAGCAGTTCTTC
CDR3 protein: CASRKGRDFGEQFF
D gene: .
V gene: TRBV28
J gene: TRBJ2-1
clone size: .

CDR3 DNA: TGTGCCTCTCATAGCGGGAGGGCCCAAGATACGCAGTATTTT
CDR3 protein: CASHSGRAQDTQYF
D gene: TRBD2
V gene: TRBV10-3
J gene: TRBJ2-3
clone size: .

CDR3 DNA: TGCGCCAGCAGCCAGGTCAGGGGCGAAAAGGGTACGCAGTATTTT
CDR3 protein: CASSQVRGEKGTQYF
D gene: .
V gene: TRBV4-1
J gene: TRBJ2-3
clone size: .

CDR3 DNA: TGTGCCAGCAGCTTGGACAGGCCTAGCTCTGGGGCCAACGTCCTGACTTTC
CDR3 protein: CASSLDRPSSGANVLTF
D gene: .
V gene: TRBV5-8
J gene: TRBJ2-6
clone size: once

CDR3 DNA: TGTGCCAGCATTCCCTCCGGGGGGTCCTACGAGCAGTACTTC
CDR3 protein: CASIPSGGSYEQYF
D gene: TRBD2
V gene: TRBV28
J gene: TRBJ2-7
clone size: once

CDR3 DNA: TGTGCCAGCAGTTTTTCCGTGGGACAGAGGGTTATTTGGGGCATTCAGTACTTC
CDR3 protein: CASSFSVGQRVIWGIQYF
D gene: TRBD1
V gene: TRBV28
J gene: TRBJ2-4
clone size: .

CDR3 DNA: TGTGCCAGCAGTTTATCGGCCGAGGGAAATCAGCCCCAGCATTTT
CDR3 protein: CASSLSAEGNQPQHF
D gene: .
V gene: TRBV27
J gene: TRBJ1-5
clone size: few

CDR3 DNA: TGTGCCAGCAGCGGCCGGCAAGGCCCTAACCAGTACTTC
CDR3 protein: CASSGRQGPNQYF
D gene: .
V gene: TRBV7-9
J gene: TRBJ2-5
clone size: .

CDR3 DNA: TGTGCCAGCAGCAGCCGCCTAGGGGGTTCCTACGAGCAGTACTTC
CDR3 protein: CASSSRLGGSYEQYF
D gene: .
V gene: TRBV5-6
J gene: TRBJ2-7
clone size: .

CDR3 DNA: TGTGCCAGTAGTATAGGGACAGGCTCCTACGAGCAGTACTTC
CDR3 protein: CASSIGTGSYEQYF
D gene: TRBD1
V gene: TRBV19
J gene: TRBJ2-7
clone size: .

CDR3 DNA: TGTGCCAGCAATCTCGACAGGGGGCGCATCGAGACCCAGTACTTC
CDR3 protein: CASNLDRGRIETQYF
D gene: TRBD1
V gene: TRBV28
J gene: TRBJ2-5
clone size: .

CDR3 DNA: TGTGCCAGCAGCTACGCTCGACAGGTTCCTGAAGCTTTCTTT
CDR3 protein: CASSYARQVPEAFF
D gene: .
V gene: TRBV28
J gene: TRBJ1-1
clone size: .

CDR3 DNA: TGTGCCAGCAGCTCGCTACGACCGGTCGAGCAGTACTTC
CDR3 protein: CASSSLRPVEQYF
D gene: .
V gene: TRBV5-5
J gene: TRBJ2-7
clone size: .

CDR3 DNA: TGCGCCAGCAGCCAAAAACCACCGGAGGCTCTGGGTTTCTATGAAGCTTTCTTT
CDR3 protein: CASSQKPPEALGFYEAFF
D gene: .
V gene: TRBV4-1
J gene: TRBJ1-1
clone size: .

CDR3 DNA: TGTGCCAGCAGTGAAATAGTAGCGGGAGGGTGGTCCTACGAGCAGTACTTC
CDR3 protein: CASSEIVAGGWSYEQYF
D gene: TRBD2
V gene: TRBV2
J gene: TRBJ2-7
clone size: .

CDR3 DNA: TGTGCCAGCAGCACCGGGACAGGGGATGAAAAACTGTTTTTT
CDR3 protein: CASSTGTGDEKLFF
D gene: TRBD1
V gene: TRBV7-8
J gene: TRBJ1-4
clone size: .